What follows is one T cell receptor beta chain and its context. Its antigen remains unidentified. The data stem from a study of response to subunit inactivated influenza vaccine. Study results and limitations: Seasonal influenza vaccination, on each occasion, was suggested by the authors to recruit few new T cells.

MiXCR, run by TCRdb on the RT-PCR reads, gives a single entry per CDR3 protein. Here the sample spans approximately 500,000 distinct CDR3 sequences, around 25% being singletons. The CDR3 is 15 residues long. Looked up from germline, CDR1 is SQVTM and CDR2 is ANQGSEA. Trimming pared 0 bases from V and 0 bases from J, leaving 11 bases between. This sample also belongs to another study, concerning T cells expressing NK-cell markers. In that study: A 5'RACE template switching approach incorporating UMIs was used to make TCR beta cDNA.

The specimen comprised CD4+ T cells sorted from PBMCs, sampled approximately 12 days after vaccination. This TCR was sampled from a man aged 45-65 years who received an inactivated influenza vaccine. The gene calls are TRBV29-1 and TRBJ1-1; no reliable D call. CDR3 region: CSVEDYWPLNTEAFF. The CDR3 nucleotides are TGCAGCGTTGAAGATTATTGGCCTCTGAACACTGAAGCTTTCTTT.